The 14 T cell receptor beta chains presented below share a single source sample, sequenced in a study of cytomegalovirus exposure and HLA in healthy donors. The PCR was carried out with 60 Vbeta primers and 13 Jbeta primers. Profiling relied on immunoSEQ multiplex PCR, and the TCRdb table lists in-frame clones only, not all of them. The sample yields 45,000 to 65,000 clones, roughly 82% seen once. The material sequenced was PBMCs. These TCRs come from a man between 25 and 39 years old in good health and CMV-seronegative.

The chain combines TRBV2 with TRBJ2-1; D call uncertain. Germline lookup yields CDR1 SNHLY and CDR2 FYNNEI. CDR3 length: 14 residues. V was trimmed by 0 bases and J by 10 bases, leaving 13 bases between them. The CDR3 DNA reads as TGTGCCAGCAGTGAAGCGCTTCTAGGTAGGGAGCAGTTCTTC. This codes for CASSEALLGREQFF.

This clone was picked up one time. The chain recombines TRBV6-1 with TRBJ2-1; the match to TRBD1 covers 8 bases. Per the germline V gene, CDR1 is MNHNS and CDR2 is SASEGT. V was clipped by 3 bases and J by 9 bases; unmatched bases: 4. There are 13 residues in the CDR3. CDR3 region: CASSDRQGIEQFF. CDR3 nucleotides: TGTGCCAGCAGTGACCGACAGGGGATTGAGCAGTTCTTC.

The chain links TRBV18 to TRBJ1-1; D is perhaps TRBD1 (6 bases). Germline V gene data show CDR1 as KGHSH and CDR2 as LQKENI. The CDR3 runs 16 residues. V was trimmed by 2 bases and J by 6 bases, leaving 19 bases between them. The CDR3 nucleotides read TGTGCCAGCTCACCAACCTCAGGGGCGCGGATCTCTGAAGCTTTCTTT. Translated, it gives CASSPTSGARISEAFF.

The rearrangement links TRBV29-1 to TRBJ1-1, with 8 bases identical to TRBD1. CDR1 and CDR2 (germline): SQVTM, ANQGSEA. V lost 7 bases and J lost 10; bases outside the gene matches: 8. This CDR3 has 11 amino acids. Written as DNA, the CDR3 is TGCAGCGCAGAACAAGACAGGGGAGCTTTCTTT. As protein: CSAEQDRGAFF.

This clone appeared a few times. The chain links TRBV2 to TRBJ1-2, with TRBD1 matching over 7 bases. The CDR3 runs 15 residues. Germline-derived CDR1 and CDR2 are SNHLY and FYNNEI. J gave up 4 bases and V 2 bases, and 7 bases lay outside the gene matches. The CDR3 coding sequence is TGTGCCAGCAGTGAAAACCAGGGGGAGGTCTATGGCTACACCTTC. The encoded protein is CASSENQGEVYGYTF.

V and J are TRBV6-5 and TRBJ2-5; maybe TRBD2 (7 bases). The CDR3 length is 13 residues. V was trimmed by 6 bases and J by 5 bases, leaving 13 bases between them. CDR1 is MNHEY, CDR2 SVGAGI, per germline. The CDR3 here is CASSPGGLETQYF. CDR3 sequence (DNA): TGTGCCAGCAGCCCCGGGGGGCTGGAGACCCAGTACTTC.

The chain recombines TRBV7-3 with TRBJ2-5, with 7 bases that match TRBD2. The J call is in doubt because the DNA end fits TRBJ2-7 better. Germline assignment: CDR1 SGHTA and CDR2 FQGTGA. CDR3 length: 15 amino acids. DNA for the CDR3: TGTGCCAGCAGCTTAAAGGGAGGGGAGACCTACGAGCAGTACTTC. It encodes CASSLKGGETYEQYF.

The CDR3 DNA is TGCGCCAGCAGCCCTAGCGGGAGTGGAGAGACCCAGTACTTC. Its translation: CASSPSGSGETQYF. The chain has TRBV5-1 and TRBJ2-5; 10 positions agree with TRBD2. The CDR3 contains 14 residues. Per germline, CDR1 SGHRS and CDR2 YFSETQ. Trimming cost V 4 bases and J 4 bases; bases outside gene matches: 4.

This sequence joins TRBV6-1 and TRBJ1-6, with a possible D match to TRBD1 (6 bases). The CDR3 runs to 14 residues. Germline V CDR1 and CDR2: MNHNS, SASEGT. Trimming took 6 bases from V and 3 from J, leaving 9 bases between them. The CDR3 DNA follows: TGTGCCAGCAGCCCGGACAGCTATAATTCACCCCTCCACTTT. Translated, it gives CASSPDSYNSPLHF.

V is TRBV6-1 and J is TRBJ1-1; D is possibly TRBD1 (6 bases). This CDR3 is built from 16 residues. In germline, CDR1 is MNHNS, CDR2 SASEGT. With 4 bases removed from V and 1 base from J, the gap between germline ends came to 16 bases. CDR3 sequence: CASSGGPGLRNTEAFF. Written as DNA, the CDR3 is TGTGCCAGCAGTGGGGGGCCGGGGCTCAGGAACACTGAAGCTTTCTTT.

The chain links TRBV11-3 to TRBJ1-1; possibly TRBD1 for D (5 bases). Trimming shortened V by 5 bases and J by 1 base, and 14 bases separated the two germline ends. CDR1 and CDR2 (germline): SGHNT, YENEEA. The CDR3 is made up of 15 amino acids. This CDR3 is CASSPGFTGNTEAFF. As DNA, the CDR3 is TGTGCCAGCAGCCCAGGGTTCACAGGGAACACTGAAGCTTTCTTT.

This rearrangement joins TRBV4-2 to TRBJ2-5, with TRBD2 identical over 8 bases. Germline V gives CDR1 LGHNA, CDR2 YNFKEQ. The CDR3 has 17 amino acids. The ends lost 3 bases at V and 4 bases at J; junction bases unmatched: 13. CDR3 DNA: TGTGCCAGCAGCCATATACGTTCCGGGGGGGCCGGAGAGACCCAGTACTTC. Its protein product is CASSHIRSGGAGETQYF.

With regard to this clone: The sample has other DNA sequences that encode this CDR3 too. The CDR3 DNA sequence: TGCGCCAGTACCCATTCTGCCGGGACAGTCGCATCTGGGGCCAACGTCCTGACTTTC. This gives the protein CASTHSAGTVASGANVLTF. This chain links TRBV5-1 with TRBJ2-6; 7 bases fit TRBD1. This CDR3 spans 19 amino acids. V dropped 8 bases and J dropped 1; count of bases not matched to a gene: 18. Germline lookup yields CDR1 SGHRS and CDR2 YFSETQ. Complete variable domain (other parts from reference TRBV5-1 and TRBJ2-6): KAGVTQTPRYLIKTRGQQVTLSCSPISGHRSVSWYQQTPGQGLQFLFEYFSETQRNKGNFPGRFSGRQFSNSRSEMNVSTLELGDSALYLCASTHSAGTVASGANVLTFGAGSRLTVL.

The chain is built from TRBV6-5 and TRBJ2-1, with TRBD1 as a possible D gene (6 bases). V gave up 0 bases and J gave up 6 bases, with 9 bases separating them. CDR1 and CDR2 (germline): MNHEY, SVGAGI. The CDR3 is 14 residues long. CDR3 bases: TGTGCCAGCAGTTACTCCGAACAGGGCAATGAGCAGTTCTTC. It yields the protein CASSYSEQGNEQFF.